This is a list of T cell receptor beta chains from one sample in a study of technical replicates of blood from several donors. Clones were read by immunoSEQ multiplex PCR, and TCRdb kept only the in-frame ones, dropping some. Among some 85,000 clones listed, just over 95% were seen once. Material for sequencing was T cells isolated from PBMCs. These receptors were taken from a human donor in good health. Each CDR3 is given with its conserved first and last residue. Each record gives: J gene, clone size, V gene, CDR3 protein. Clone size, where shown, is once, few, many, or a class for clones that have expanded.

TRBJ2-7,-,TRBV14,CASSRRRQDEQYF
TRBJ2-5,-,TRBV2,CASMGLADRGQETQYF
TRBJ2-6,-,TRBV10-3,CAIRSSGANVLTF
TRBJ2-7,-,TRBV9,CASSGTQGSQQYF
TRBJ1-1,once,TRBV5-6,CASSPQYHTTEAFF
TRBJ1-4,-,TRBV6-5,CASSYSRGGYNEKLFF
TRBJ1-4,-,TRBV10-1,CASSETGHSEKLFF
TRBJ2-1,-,TRBV25-1,CASSATGSNEQFF
TRBJ1-1,once,TRBV5-6,CASSKKDRGRVDAFF
TRBJ1-1,-,TRBV6-6,CASTLSGVTEAFF
TRBJ2-3,-,TRBV6-1,CASSEVLNRGLYTQYF
TRBJ2-7,-,TRBV6-4,CASSDSRTPGPSEYEQYF
TRBJ2-2,-,TRBV13,CASSFGTSYTGELFF
TRBJ2-7,-,TRBV25-1,CASWGLSSGSYEQYF
TRBJ2-7,-,TRBV5-6,CASSGTGGLTYEQYF
TRBJ2-7,-,TRBV27,CASTSGTGAYEQYF
TRBJ2-7,-,TRBV28,CASRGGNSYEQYF
TRBJ1-3,-,TRBV4-1,CASSQVAQISGNTIYF
TRBJ1-2,-,TRBV9,CASSVGHLANYGYTF
TRBJ2-3,once,TRBV14,CASSASRRPDTDTQYF
TRBJ2-6,-,TRBV28,CASSGPWTVGANVLTF
TRBJ2-5,once,TRBV19,CASSRESGSWRETQYF
TRBJ2-7,-,TRBV5-1,CASSGTYGYEQYF
TRBJ1-1,-,TRBV7-8,CASSATGVGTEAFF
TRBJ2-1,-,TRBV9,CASSPTGTVAYNEQFF
TRBJ2-2,-,TRBV5-1,CASSLVVDTGELFF
TRBJ2-5,-,TRBV25-1,CASSSLARDRDGGETQYF
TRBJ2-5,-,TRBV7-8,CASSFSRQETQYF
TRBJ2-5,once,TRBV4-1,CASSQPFPRGAQETQYF
TRBJ2-1,-,TRBV6-5,CASQGARYEQFF
TRBJ2-7,-,TRBV30,CAWSKDGTSSYEQYF
TRBJ2-1,-,TRBV27,CASSSTGSSYNEQFF
TRBJ2-3,-,TRBV5-4,CASSSLAGGGDTQYF
TRBJ2-5,-,TRBV7-8,CASSHPGREQAGTQYF
TRBJ2-1,-,TRBV29-1,CSVEDPAMPYNEQFF
TRBJ1-5,-,TRBV6-1,CASSERQGGNQPQHF
TRBJ2-3,-,TRBV28,CASSFSLARTDTQYF
TRBJ1-1,once,TRBV18,CASSPFRTGVNTEAFF
TRBJ2-2,-,TRBV7-2,CASSLGQGAPGELFF
TRBJ2-1,-,TRBV7-6,CASSLNTESGGGQFF
TRBJ1-5,once,TRBV19,CASSIAGVGNQPQHF
TRBJ1-1,-,TRBV6-1,CASSAHRAGAFF
TRBJ2-7,-,TRBV5-1,CARTLRDRGNYEQYF
TRBJ2-2,-,TRBV6-5,CASSYLGGTGELFF
TRBJ1-2,-,TRBV6-1,CASSESGRESGYTF
TRBJ2-5,-,TRBV7-6,CASSLDELEETQYF
TRBJ1-1,-,TRBV2,CASTGTLNTEAFF
TRBJ2-7,-,TRBV4-3,CASSQDGGTSGRVYEQYF
TRBJ2-7,-,TRBV7-8,CASISQTGIEVEQYF
TRBJ2-4,-,TRBV5-6,CASSFSTGTGWVAKNIQYF
TRBJ1-4,-,TRBV4-1,CASSQPGSTNEKLFF
TRBJ1-1,-,TRBV6-5,CASSITGYTEAFF
TRBJ2-7,-,TRBV4-3,CASSQDNRRAYEQYF
TRBJ2-3,-,TRBV5-1,CASSSSTSGRTTTDTQYF